One sample yielded the 19 T cell receptor beta chains listed below, sequenced in a study of radiotherapy plus CTLA-4 blockade in lung cancer listed by TCRdb under 2018. The method behind the library was the immunoSEQ multiplex PCR assay. TCRdb carries this immuneACCESS record with in-frame sequences only. Its versions omit some clonotypes, under half of them owing to an unresolved V gene in the studies checked, with the rest unexplained. This sample is represented by more than 90,000 clones; about 77% of them were singletons. The ten biggest clones cover 4% to 6% of the sample. Sample: peripheral blood, taken from a patient treated with radiotherapy plus ipilimumab. The receptor source for this set is a human donor with non-small cell lung cancer who had a partial response to radiotherapy plus ipilimumab.

The chain uses TRBV6-4 and TRBJ1-4; 9 nucleotides match TRBD1. CDR3 length equals 13 residues. V lost 9 bases, J lost 10 bases, and 9 bases stayed unmatched. CDR1 is MRHNA, CDR2 SNTAGT, per germline. The CDR3 protein is CASSGQGGGKLFF. The CDR3 region has the DNA TGTGCCAGTTCGGGACAGGGAGGAGGAAAACTGTTTTTT.

The J gene is TRBJ1-1, the V gene TRBV29-1; 8 bases agree with TRBD1. V lost 5 bases and J lost 7; bases outside the gene matches: 15. This CDR3 contains 15 residues. The germline gives CDR1 SQVTM, CDR2 ANQGSEA. DNA for the CDR3: TGCAGCGTTACTATTCCGGGACAGGTCGCCTATGAAGCTTTCTTT. Protein sequence: CSVTIPGQVAYEAFF.

The rearrangement uses TRBV2 and TRBJ1-5; maybe TRBD1 (6 bases). Trimming shortened V by 8 bases and J by 4 bases, and 15 bases separated the two germline ends. This CDR3 contains 14 residues. Germline values: CDR1 SNHLY, CDR2 FYNNEI. CDR3 amino acids: CASHQQGWNQPQHF. CDR3 in DNA: TGTGCCAGCCACCAACAGGGCTGGAATCAGCCCCAGCATTTT.

This clone was found a few times. This chain links TRBV7-9 with TRBJ2-6; D not certain. In germline, CDR1 is SEHNR, CDR2 FQNEAQ (reference sequence). This CDR3 comprises 13 residues. The ends were cut back, 3 bases at V and 3 bases at J, with 3 bases in the middle. This chain's CDR3 is CASSFIGANVLTF. The CDR3 DNA is TGTGCCAGCAGCTTCATTGGGGCCAACGTCCTGACTTTC. Using reference TRBV7-9 and TRBJ2-6 for the parts outside the CDR3, the full variable domain is DTGVSQNPRHKITKRGQNVTFRCDPISEHNRLYWYRQTLGQGPEFLTYFQNEAQLEKSRLLSDRFSAERPKGSFSTLEIQRTEQGDSAMYLCASSFIGANVLTFGAGSRLTVL.

The V gene is TRBV19, the J gene TRBJ1-5, with D hard to call. Trimming took 4 bases from V and 2 from J, leaving 6 bases between them. The CDR3 runs to 13 residues. Germline lookup yields CDR1 LNHDA and CDR2 SQIVND (reference sequence). The CDR3 sequence: CASSREGNQPQHF. The CDR3 DNA reads as TGTGCCAGTAGTAGGGAGGGCAATCAGCCCCAGCATTTT.

V and J are TRBV6-1 and TRBJ2-5; 11 bases are shared with TRBD1. Looked up from germline, CDR1 is MNHNS and CDR2 is SASEGT. This CDR3 is built from 17 residues. Trimming took 0 bases from V and 5 from J; bases not matched to a gene: 8. The CDR3 nucleotides are TGTGCCAGCAGTGAAGCCCTATCCGGGACAGGGGGTGAGACCCAGTACTTC. Translated, it gives CASSEALSGTGGETQYF.

This chain uses TRBV19 with TRBJ2-1; D possibly corresponds to TRBD2 (6 bases). The germline gives CDR1 LNHDA, CDR2 SQIVND (reference sequence). Trimming pared 1 base from V and 3 bases from J, leaving 22 bases between. The CDR3 is made up of 19 amino acids. The CDR3 loop reads CASSIAHTGTSTIYNEQFF. The DNA of the CDR3 is TGTGCCAGTAGTATAGCCCATACCGGGACTTCTACCATCTACAATGAGCAGTTCTTC.

This clone was detected many times. The chain joins TRBV28 to TRBJ2-2; D gene unclear. The V gene's germline CDR1 is MDHEN and CDR2 SYDVKM. V was cut by 4 bases and J by 4 bases, with 4 bases left in between. This CDR3 is built from 12 residues. Here the CDR3 DNA reads TGTGCCAGCAGTTCTGTCACCGGGGAGCTGTTTTTT. Amino acid sequence: CASSSVTGELFF.

The rearrangement joins TRBV2 to TRBJ2-1; TRBD1 might be the D (6 bases). The V gene's germline CDR1 is SNHLY and CDR2 FYNNEI. The CDR3 runs to 15 residues. Deletions cut 6 bases from V and 4 bases from J, with 16 bases between. Here the CDR3 reads CASRGTGQKYNEQFF. The CDR3, as DNA: TGTGCCAGCAGAGGGACGGGACAAAAATACAATGAGCAGTTCTTC.

The chain couples TRBV7-9 to TRBJ1-1; D unclear. This CDR3 has 12 amino acids. V lost 5 bases to trimming and J lost 6 bases, with 10 bases between them. The germline gives CDR1 SEHNR, CDR2 FQNEAQ (reference sequence). CDR3 coding DNA: TGTGCCAGCAGCCCCGTATTTCCTGAAGCTTTCTTT. The encoded protein is CASSPVFPEAFF.

This clone was observed once. The rearrangement joins TRBV5-1 to TRBJ2-3; possible D gene TRBD2, 6 bases. The CDR3 runs to 14 residues. Trimming pared 3 bases from V and 3 bases from J, leaving 11 bases between. CDR1 is SGHRS and CDR2 is YFSETQ in the germline V gene. CDR3 in DNA: TGCGCCAGCAGCTCGGGGGAGAGGACAGATACGCAGTATTTT. It specifies CASSSGERTDTQYF.

The rearrangement joins TRBV6-5 to TRBJ2-1, with a tentative D call TRBD1 (5 bases). The CDR3 sequence is 13 residues long. Germline values: CDR1 MNHEY, CDR2 SVGAGI. V was cut by 7 bases and J by 6 bases, with 13 bases left in between. The DNA of the CDR3 is TGTGCCAGCAACCCAGGGCCAGGCAATGAGCAGTTCTTC. Amino acids: CASNPGPGNEQFF.

This chain uses TRBV2 with TRBJ1-5, with D unresolved. The CDR3 has 15 residues. Per the germline V gene, CDR1 is SNHLY and CDR2 is FYNNEI. V was pared by 8 bases and J by 5 bases, with 19 bases between. CDR3 loop: CASAPTVSRHQPQHF. The CDR3 DNA reads TGTGCCAGCGCCCCTACGGTTTCGAGGCATCAGCCCCAGCATTTT.

The chain has TRBV5-5 and TRBJ2-7; 8 nucleotides line up with TRBD1. J gave up 6 bases and V 3 bases, and 5 bases lay outside the gene matches. The CDR3 length is 13 residues. The germline V gene has CDR1 SGHKS and CDR2 YYEKEE (reference sequence). CDR3 DNA: TGTGCCAGCAGCTCTCAGGGGGCGGTCGAGCAGTACGTC. Its protein is CASSSQGAVEQYV.

This sequence joins TRBV23-1 and TRBJ2-1, with 7 bases lining up with TRBD2. TRBV23-1 is designated an ORF whose function remains uncertain. The CDR3 consists of 17 residues. V was clipped by 3 bases and J by 9 bases; unmatched bases: 17. Written as DNA, the CDR3 is TGCGCCAGCAGTCAGATCGGGCGCGGGAGATCAAGGAGTGAGCAGTTCTTC. Its protein product is CASSQIGRGRSRSEQFF.

The chain's CDR3 is CASSSSTRADTQYF. As DNA, the CDR3 is TGTGCCAGCAGTTCTTCCACTAGGGCAGATACGCAGTATTTT. J is TRBJ2-3 and V is TRBV27; tentative D call: TRBD2 (5 bases). CDR1 is MNHEY, CDR2 SMNVEV, per germline (reference sequence). This CDR3 contains 14 residues. Trimming stripped 4 bases from V and 4 bases from J, with 12 bases between.

V is TRBV6-1 and J is TRBJ1-2; D is perhaps TRBD1 (5 bases). Deletions cut 2 bases from V and 6 bases from J, with 16 bases between. The CDR3 sequence is 15 residues long. Germline V lookup: CDR1 MNHNS, CDR2 SASEGT. CDR3 sequence: CASSEYPDSKHGYTF. The CDR3 nucleotides read TGTGCCAGCAGTGAATATCCAGACAGTAAACATGGCTACACCTTC.

The rearrangement links TRBV9 to TRBJ2-1, with a weak D call TRBD2 (6 bases). The length of the CDR3 is 15 residues. CDR1 and CDR2 (germline): SGDLS, YYNGEE. Trimming left V 4 bases short and J 1 base short, with 12 bases between. CDR3 bases: TGTGCCAGCAGCCAGACTAGTTCGTCCTACAATGAGCAGTTCTTC. Residues: CASSQTSSSYNEQFF.

The J gene is TRBJ2-2, the V gene TRBV27, with 11 bases that match TRBD1. CDR3 length: 16 amino acids. Germline-derived CDR1 and CDR2 are MNHEY and SMNVEV (reference sequence). Trimming removed 4 bases from V and 4 bases from J; junction bases left unmatched: 5. The CDR3: CASSSPGQGGTGELFF. The CDR3 DNA is TGTGCCAGCAGTTCCCCGGGACAGGGGGGCACCGGGGAGCTGTTTTTT.